The 18 T cell receptor beta chains below come from one sample, sequenced in a study of technical replicates of blood from a handful of donors. The method was immunoSEQ multiplex PCR; TCRdb's version includes in-frame clones alone and lacks a portion of them. The data contain 80,000 or so clones, 90% to 97% of them singletons. Sequenced: T cells isolated from PBMCs. The receptors derive from a human donor in good health.

The chain recombines TRBV30 with TRBJ2-2, with TRBD1 matching 7 bases. Germline V gene data show CDR1 as GTSNPN and CDR2 as SVGIG (reference sequence). This CDR3 comprises 14 residues. The trim removed 0 bases at V and 5 bases at J, leaving 3 bases unmatched. The CDR3 is CAWSVTGTTGELFF. In nucleotides, the CDR3 is TGTGCCTGGAGTGTGACAGGGACAACCGGGGAGCTGTTTTTT. The full variable domain, with the rest looked up from reference TRBV30 and TRBJ2-2, is SQTIHQWPATLVQPVGSPLSLECTVEGTSNPNLYWYRQAAGRGLQLLFYSVGIGQISSEVPQNLSASRPQDRQFILSSKKLLLSDSGFYLCAWSVTGTTGELFFGEGSRLTVL.

The V and J genes are TRBV7-2 and TRBJ2-3; a possible D gene is TRBD2 (6 bases). The CDR3 is 12 amino acids. V was trimmed by 5 bases and J by 5 bases, leaving 8 bases between them. Germline CDR1 reads SGHTA; CDR2 reads FQGNSA. The CDR3 reads CASSPGRDTQYF. The CDR3, as DNA: TGTGCCAGCAGCCCCGGGAGAGATACGCAGTATTTT.

J is TRBJ1-1 and V is TRBV5-4; 7 bases line up with TRBD1. Per germline, CDR1 SGHNT and CDR2 YYREEE (reference sequence). The length of the CDR3 is 20 residues. The junction had 21 bases not matched to a gene; V was cut back by 4 bases and J by 0 bases. DNA of the CDR3: TGTGCCAGCAGCCCGGGAGTACTACAGGGGTTGAGTTATATGAACACTGAAGCTTTCTTT. This translates into CASSPGVLQGLSYMNTEAFF.

The genes are TRBV28 and TRBJ2-3; possible D gene TRBD2, 5 bases. Germline lookup yields CDR1 MDHEN and CDR2 SYDVKM. The CDR3 loop spans 13 amino acids. The germline V and J ends were trimmed by 4 bases and 6 bases, with 11 bases remaining between them. The CDR3 spells CASSWNRGDTQYF. CDR3 in DNA: TGTGCCAGCAGTTGGAATCGAGGGGATACGCAGTATTTT.

The V call is TRBV19, the J call TRBJ2-7, with 8 nucleotides matching TRBD1. The V gene's germline CDR1 is LNHDA and CDR2 SQIVND (reference sequence). The CDR3 consists of 13 residues. Unmatched junction bases numbered 4, after V lost 3 bases and J lost 6 bases. CDR3 bases: TGTGCCAGTAGTATTAGGGACAGGTCCGAGCAGTACTTC. It yields the protein CASSIRDRSEQYF.

The V call is TRBV4-2, the J call TRBJ1-1, with D possibly being TRBD1 (6 bases). The CDR3 is made up of 14 amino acids. Germline CDR1 LGHNA, CDR2 YNFKEQ. Deletions cut 4 bases from V and 9 bases from J, with 18 bases between. Here the CDR3 reads CASSPNRVSPQAFF. For the CDR3, the DNA is TGTGCCAGCAGCCCAAACAGGGTGAGTCCACAAGCTTTCTTT.

V and J are TRBV7-2 and TRBJ2-7; TRBD2 matches 7 bases. The CDR3 loop spans 15 amino acids. Per germline, CDR1 SGHTA and CDR2 FQGNSA. V dropped 1 base and J dropped 1; count of bases not matched to a gene: 4. The CDR3 DNA is TGTGCCAGCAGCTTAGGACTAGCCGATTCCTACGAGCAGTACTTC. Residues: CASSLGLADSYEQYF.

This chain joins TRBV2 and TRBJ2-3; 7 nucleotides align to TRBD1. The J segment lost 1 base and the V segment lost 4 bases, leaving 8 bases of the junction unmatched. Germline loops: CDR1 SNHLY, CDR2 FYNNEI. The CDR3 loop spans 16 amino acids. CDR3 bases: TGTGCCAGCAGTGCCCAAGGGGGCTTTGGCACAGATACGCAGTATTTT. Its translation: CASSAQGGFGTDTQYF.

This chain uses TRBV29-1 with TRBJ2-5, with D possibly TRBD1 on 5 matching bases. Per germline, CDR1 SQVTM and CDR2 ANQGSEA. Between the trimmed V and J ends, which lost 4 bases and 5 bases, there was a span of 8 bases. There are 11 residues in the CDR3. CDR3 loop: CSVAPGETQYF. The CDR3 bases are TGCAGCGTTGCCCCAGGGGAGACCCAGTACTTC.

The genes are TRBV9 and TRBJ2-1; TRBD2 agrees at 7 bases. The CDR3 totals 18 residues. With V trimmed by 0 bases and J by 4 bases, 13 bases remained unmatched. Germline CDR1 is SGDLS and CDR2 is YYNGEE. The CDR3 spells CASSVAGGSRYFYNEQFF. The CDR3 DNA sequence: TGTGCCAGCAGCGTAGCGGGCGGGAGCAGATACTTTTACAATGAGCAGTTCTTC.

The chain employs TRBV6-1 and TRBJ2-1; D remains unclear. V lost 0 bases and J 9 bases, leaving 12 bases between the germline ends. CDR1 and CDR2 (germline): MNHNS, SASEGT. The CDR3 has 14 residues. The DNA of the CDR3 is TGTGCCAGCAGTGAAGCTACGCGGAGAGGTGAGCAGTTCTTC. Protein: CASSEATRRGEQFF.

The V and J genes are TRBV19 and TRBJ2-7, with a tentative D call TRBD2 (6 bases). The CDR3 runs to 15 residues. The germline V and J ends were trimmed by 3 bases and 3 bases, with 15 bases remaining between them. CDR1 and CDR2 from the germline V gene are LNHDA and SQIVND (reference sequence). CDR3 sequence: CASSIGGGTIYEQYF. The CDR3 DNA sequence: TGTGCCAGTAGTATCGGGGGAGGTACAATCTACGAGCAGTACTTC.

The CDR3 DNA follows: TGTGCCATCAGTGAGACAGACAGGGGGATCACGTATTTT. It encodes CAISETDRGITYF. The rearrangement joins TRBV10-3 to TRBJ2-3, with TRBD1 identical over 9 bases. This CDR3 is 13 amino acids long. The junction had 8 bases not matched to a gene; V was cut back by 2 bases and J by 14 bases. The germline CDR1 and CDR2 sequences are ENHRY and SYGVKD.

The chain employs TRBV29-1 and TRBJ2-5; D is possibly TRBD1 (5 bases). From germline, CDR1 is SQVTM and CDR2 ANQGSEA. CDR3 size: 13 residues. The V end was cut by 6 bases, the J end by 1 base, with 12 bases between. Written as DNA, the CDR3 is TGCAGCGTCAGGGTTGGCGTCCAAGAGACCCAGTACTTC. This encodes CSVRVGVQETQYF. The whole variable domain, remainder taken from reference TRBV29-1 and TRBJ2-5, is SAVISQKPSRDICQRGTSLTIQCQVDSQVTMMFWYRQQPGQSLTLIATANQGSEATYESGFVIDKFPISRPNLTFSTLTVSNMSPEDSSIYLCSVRVGVQETQYFGPGTRLLVL.

CDR3 coding DNA: TGTGCCAGCAGTATAGGTCAGGGGGATTCGGATGGCTACACCTTC. Its protein is CASSIGQGDSDGYTF. V is TRBV7-9 and J is TRBJ1-2, with 7 bases matching TRBD1. The CDR3 sequence is 15 residues long. The junction had 13 bases not matched to a gene; V was cut back by 6 bases and J by 6 bases. Looked up from germline, CDR1 is SEHNR and CDR2 is FQNEAQ (reference sequence).

CDR3 sequence reads: CASRPTGVNTEAFF. CDR3 coding DNA: TGTGCCAGCAGGCCGACAGGGGTGAACACTGAAGCTTTCTTT. The chain joins TRBV2 to TRBJ1-1; 8 nucleotides line up with TRBD1. CDR3 length: 14 residues. Germline V gene sequence: CDR1 SNHLY, CDR2 FYNNEI. V dropped 6 bases and J dropped 0; count of bases not matched to a gene: 3.

This chain links TRBV7-8 with TRBJ2-7; 9 bases map to TRBD2. CDR1 and CDR2 from the germline V gene are SGHVS and FQNEAQ. The CDR3 is made up of 16 amino acids. The V gene end was trimmed by 2 bases and the J gene end by 8 bases; junction bases not matched to a gene: 13. The CDR3 nucleotides read TGTGCCAGCAGCTTACTATTCAGTGCCGGGACTAGCAAGCAGTACTTC. Protein sequence: CASSLLFSAGTSKQYF.

The rearrangement links TRBV6-5 to TRBJ2-7, with 7 bases that match TRBD2. V was clipped by 6 bases and J by 1 base; unmatched bases: 9. The CDR3 has 15 residues. Germline V lookup: CDR1 MNHEY, CDR2 SVGAGI. CDR3 DNA sequence: TGTGCCAGCAGCCAGCGGGGCACACGTTCCTACGAGCAGTACTTC. Its protein product is CASSQRGTRSYEQYF.